This T cell receptor (beta chain) emerged from a study of blood T cell repertoires in COVID-19. About the research overall: Researchers got acute and convalescent COVID-19 samples from the United States, Italy and Spain.

The cohort comprised adults aged roughly 18 to 95 years residing in 20 to 30 US areas. TCRdb's copy holds only in-frame clones and misses some; the assay was immunoSEQ multiplex PCR. The repertoire holds approximately 280,000 clones, with around 83% as singletons. Per the germline V gene, CDR1 is KGHSH and CDR2 is LQKENI. The CDR3 is 14 amino acids. Trimming removed 0 bases from V and 8 bases from J, with 11 bases in between. This TCR was recovered from a man aged 40-50 years who had been exposed to COVID-19. This sequence joins TRBV18 and TRBJ2-1; D is perhaps TRBD2 (5 bases). Sequenced sample: PBMCs or T cells enriched from blood (not recorded which). The CDR3 loop is CASSPPPSRDEQFF. CDR3 nucleotides: TGTGCCAGCTCACCACCGCCTAGCCGGGATGAGCAGTTCTTC.